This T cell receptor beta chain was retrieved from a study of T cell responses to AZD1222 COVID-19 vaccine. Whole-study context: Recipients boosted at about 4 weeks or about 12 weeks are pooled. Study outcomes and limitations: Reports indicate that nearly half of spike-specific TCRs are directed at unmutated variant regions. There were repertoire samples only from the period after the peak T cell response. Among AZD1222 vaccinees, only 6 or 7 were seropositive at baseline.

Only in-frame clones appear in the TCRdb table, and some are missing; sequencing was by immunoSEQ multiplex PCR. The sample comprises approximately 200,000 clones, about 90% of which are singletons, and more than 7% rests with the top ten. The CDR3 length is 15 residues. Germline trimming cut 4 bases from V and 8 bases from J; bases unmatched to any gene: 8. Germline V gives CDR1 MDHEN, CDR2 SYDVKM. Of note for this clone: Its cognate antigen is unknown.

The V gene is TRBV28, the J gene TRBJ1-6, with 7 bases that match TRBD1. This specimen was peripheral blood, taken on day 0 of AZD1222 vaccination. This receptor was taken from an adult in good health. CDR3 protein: CASSSPGTEDSPLHF. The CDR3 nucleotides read TGTGCCAGCAGTTCGCCAGGGACAGAAGATTCACCCCTCCACTTT.